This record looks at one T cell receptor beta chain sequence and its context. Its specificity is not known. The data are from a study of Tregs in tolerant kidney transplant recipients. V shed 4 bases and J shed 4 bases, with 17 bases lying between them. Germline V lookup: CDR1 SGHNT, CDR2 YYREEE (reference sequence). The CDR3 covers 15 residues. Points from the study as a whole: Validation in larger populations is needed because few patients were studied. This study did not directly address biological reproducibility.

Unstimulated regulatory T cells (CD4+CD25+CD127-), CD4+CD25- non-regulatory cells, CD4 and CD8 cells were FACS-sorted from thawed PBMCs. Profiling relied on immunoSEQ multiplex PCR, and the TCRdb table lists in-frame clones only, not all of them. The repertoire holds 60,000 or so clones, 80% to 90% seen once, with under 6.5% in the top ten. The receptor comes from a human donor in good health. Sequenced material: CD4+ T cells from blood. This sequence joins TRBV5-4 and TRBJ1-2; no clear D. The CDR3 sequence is CASSTHEGLSYGYTF. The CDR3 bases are TGTGCCAGCAGCACCCACGAGGGCCTGAGCTATGGCTACACCTTC.